Described below is a single T cell receptor (beta chain) sequence and its context. V gave up 4 bases and J gave up 0 bases, with 15 bases separating them. Germline assignment: CDR1 SQVTM and CDR2 ANQGSEA. The CDR3 loop spans 15 amino acids. Isolated PBMCs totaled at least 7 million in each sample. These data come from a study of blood T cells in healthy people across ages. A sample-barcoded 5' primer and a J-beta primer mix were used in a second PCR of about 7 to 12 cycles. Each cDNA molecule received a tag from a template-switch adaptor that had 12 random nucleotides. TCRdb independently ran MiXCR on the 5' RACE reads; one entry per CDR3 protein. The sample carries hundreds of thousands of distinct CDR3 sequences, about 25% recorded once. The same specimen was also included in a second study, on T cells of mothers and their children. That paper notes: Relative to unrelated pairs, biologically related mother-child dyads exhibited marginally greater, non-significant overlap.

This chain links TRBV29-1 with TRBJ2-5; a possible D gene is TRBD2 (6 bases). What was sequenced was blood. The clonotype comes from a boy under 18 in good health. This CDR3 reads CSVGRRGANQETQYF. In nucleotides, the CDR3 is TGCAGCGTTGGGAGACGCGGGGCCAACCAAGAGACCCAGTACTTC.